Following are 8 T cell receptor beta chains from one sample sequenced in a study of CD8 T cells in Susac syndrome. Reverse transcription of about 0.5 to 1 ug RNA used random hexamers. TCRdb re-called the immunoSEQ multiplex PCR reads with MiXCR, one entry per CDR3 protein. The sample lists 55,000 to 80,000 distinct CDR3 sequences, 93% occurring once. Sequenced: CD4+ T cells from PBMCs. The receptors come from a human donor with Susac syndrome.

This chain's CDR3 is CASSGTGVSNEQFF. In DNA, the CDR3 is TGCGCCAGCAGCGGGACAGGGGTCTCCAATGAGCAGTTCTTC. The V call is TRBV5-1, the J call TRBJ2-1; the match to TRBD1 covers 10 bases. Germline CDR1 SGHRS, CDR2 YFSETQ. CDR3 length equals 14 residues. V lost 4 bases, J lost 6 bases, and 4 bases stayed unmatched.

This chain joins TRBV24-1 and TRBJ1-1; D is unclear. This CDR3 region has 13 residues. V shed 7 bases and J shed 0 bases, with 8 bases lying between them. The germline V gene encodes CDR1 KGHDR and CDR2 SFDVKD. The CDR3, as DNA: TGTGCCACCAGAGGCGGGGTGAACACTGAAGCTTTCTTT. Its protein is CATRGGVNTEAFF.

This clonotype was counted a single time. The V call is TRBV5-4, the J call TRBJ2-7; D perhaps matches TRBD2 (5 bases). Germline V gene sequence: CDR1 SGHNT, CDR2 YYREEE (reference sequence). The CDR3 spans 15 residues. The V and J ends lost 4 bases and 3 bases respectively, with 17 bases between them. CDR3 nucleotides: TGTGCCAGCAGCCCGGACCGTCGAGGGTTCTACGAGCAGTACTTC. It yields the protein CASSPDRRGFYEQYF.

This chain links TRBV7-9 with TRBJ2-3, with 9 nucleotides matching TRBD1. CDR1 is SEHNR and CDR2 is FQNEAQ in the germline V gene (reference sequence). V lost 4 bases and J lost 4; bases outside the gene matches: 18. The CDR3 sequence is 19 residues long. CDR3 nucleotides: TGTGCCAGCAGCTCAAAGCTAAACGCACAGGGGGCGCTGCCAGATACGCAGTATTTT. It yields the protein CASSSKLNAQGALPDTQYF. Together with reference TRBV7-9 and TRBJ2-3, the CDR3 gives the full variable domain: DTGVSQNPRHKITKRGQNVTFRCDPISEHNRLYWYRQTLGQGPEFLTYFQNEAQLEKSRLLSDRFSAERPKGSFSTLEIQRTEQGDSAMYLCASSSKLNAQGALPDTQYFGPGTRLTVL.

The chain joins TRBV6-2 or TRBV6-3 to TRBJ2-1; a possible D gene is TRBD1 (5 bases). From germline, CDR1 is MNHEY and CDR2 SVGEGT. V was clipped by 4 bases and J by 0 bases, with 7 bases between them. This CDR3 region has 14 residues. CDR3 loop: CASSLDSSYNEQFF. The CDR3 DNA follows: TGTGCCAGCAGTTTAGACAGCTCCTACAATGAGCAGTTCTTC.

V usage is TRBV15 and J usage is TRBJ2-2, with D perhaps matching TRBD1 (7 bases). Between the trimmed V and J ends, which lost 1 base and 3 bases, there was a span of 21 bases. Looked up from germline, CDR1 is LNHNV and CDR2 is YYDKDF (reference sequence). The CDR3 spans 19 residues. The CDR3 sequence is CATSRVLGTAGGYTGELFF. In nucleotides, the CDR3 is TGTGCCACCAGCAGAGTTCTAGGGACAGCGGGCGGGTACACCGGGGAGCTGTTTTTT.

This clonotype appeared a single time. The chain is built from TRBV7-2 and TRBJ1-1, with TRBD1 as a possible D gene (6 bases). The V gene lost 5 bases and the J gene lost 5 bases, with 12 bases spanning the gap. The CDR3 has 13 residues. Germline V gene sequence: CDR1 SGHTA, CDR2 FQGNSA. CDR3 sequence reads: CASSPRGLTEAFF. Here the CDR3 DNA reads TGTGCCAGCAGCCCTCGGGGGCTGACTGAAGCTTTCTTT.

This clonotype occurred a few times. J is TRBJ2-7 and V is TRBV3-1; 8 nucleotides match TRBD2. The V gene end was trimmed by 3 bases and the J gene end by 3 bases; junction bases not matched to a gene: 7. This CDR3 has 15 amino acids. CDR1 and CDR2 from the germline V gene are LGHDT and YNNKEL (reference sequence). CDR3 coding DNA: TGTGCCAGCAGCCAGGGCCCGGGAGGGAACTACGAGCAGTACTTC. Protein: CASSQGPGGNYEQYF.